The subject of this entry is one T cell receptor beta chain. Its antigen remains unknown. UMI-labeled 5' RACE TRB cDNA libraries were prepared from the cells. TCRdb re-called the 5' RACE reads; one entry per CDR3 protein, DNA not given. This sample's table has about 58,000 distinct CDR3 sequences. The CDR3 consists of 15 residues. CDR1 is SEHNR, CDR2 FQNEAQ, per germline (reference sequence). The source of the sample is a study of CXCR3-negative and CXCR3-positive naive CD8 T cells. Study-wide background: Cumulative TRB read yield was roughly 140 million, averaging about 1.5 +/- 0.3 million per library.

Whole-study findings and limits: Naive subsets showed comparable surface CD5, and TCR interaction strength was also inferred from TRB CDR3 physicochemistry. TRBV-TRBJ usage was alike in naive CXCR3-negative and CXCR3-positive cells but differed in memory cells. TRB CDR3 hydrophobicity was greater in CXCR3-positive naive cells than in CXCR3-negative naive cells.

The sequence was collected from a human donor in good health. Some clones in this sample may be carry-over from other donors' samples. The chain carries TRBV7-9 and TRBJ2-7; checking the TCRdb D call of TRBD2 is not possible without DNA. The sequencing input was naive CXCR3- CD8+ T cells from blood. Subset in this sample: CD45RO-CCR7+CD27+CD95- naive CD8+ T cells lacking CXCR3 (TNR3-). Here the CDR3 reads CASSSPPDLSYEQYF.